This T cell receptor beta chain emerged from a study of shared clonotypes between healthy human individuals. Study-wide findings and caveats: Four donors held about 5% of naive CD4 clonotypes in common. The four-donor shared clonotypes exceeded non-shared clonotypes in generation probability, with non-shared ones scoring lower. Naive subsets generally had larger estimated richness than memory subsets.

This CDR3 region has 15 residues. Trimming stripped 6 bases from V and 6 bases from J, with 21 bases between. CDR1 is SNHLY and CDR2 is FYNNEI in the germline V gene. Comment on this clone: The antigen remains undetermined.

Measured with immunoSEQ multiplex PCR; TCRdb has only the in-frame clones, and not every one. The repertoire includes under 750,000 clones, approximately 72% of them detected once, and around 1.7% sits in the top ten. The gene calls are TRBV2 and TRBJ2-7, with D perhaps matching TRBD1 (5 bases). The TCR originated in a woman aged 25 to 39 in good health. Material for sequencing was memory CD4+ T cells sorted from blood. Stated subset: CD45RA-negative fraction. CDR3 sequence: CASSAGRRVPFEQYF. The DNA for the CDR3 is TGTGCCAGCAGCGCAGGACGCAGGGTTCCCTTCGAGCAGTACTTC. Full variable domain (rest looked up from reference TRBV2 and TRBJ2-7): EPEVTQTPSHQVTQMGQEVILRCVPISNHLYFYWYRQILGQKVEFLVSFYNNEISEKSEIFDDQFSVERPDGSNFTLKIRSTKLEDSAMYFCASSAGRRVPFEQYFGPGTRLTVT.